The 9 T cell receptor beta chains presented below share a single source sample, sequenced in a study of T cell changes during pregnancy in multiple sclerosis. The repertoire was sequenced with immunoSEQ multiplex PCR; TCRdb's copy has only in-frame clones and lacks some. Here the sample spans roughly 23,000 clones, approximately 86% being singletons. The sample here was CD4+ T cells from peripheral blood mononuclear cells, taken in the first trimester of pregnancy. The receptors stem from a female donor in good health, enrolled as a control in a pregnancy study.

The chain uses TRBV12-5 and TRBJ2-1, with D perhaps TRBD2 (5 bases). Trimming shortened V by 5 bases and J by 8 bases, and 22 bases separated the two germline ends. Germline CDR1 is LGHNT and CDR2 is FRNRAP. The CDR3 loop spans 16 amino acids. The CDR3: CASGLRAGPVGDEQFF. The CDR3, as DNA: TGTGCTAGTGGTCTGCGGGCGGGCCCGGTTGGAGATGAGCAGTTCTTC. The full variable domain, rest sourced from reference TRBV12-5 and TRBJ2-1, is DARVTQTPRHKVTEMGQEVTMRCQPILGHNTVFWYRQTMMQGLELLAYFRNRAPLDDSGMPKDRFSAEMPDATLATLKIQPSEPRDSAVYFCASGLRAGPVGDEQFFGPGTRLTVL.

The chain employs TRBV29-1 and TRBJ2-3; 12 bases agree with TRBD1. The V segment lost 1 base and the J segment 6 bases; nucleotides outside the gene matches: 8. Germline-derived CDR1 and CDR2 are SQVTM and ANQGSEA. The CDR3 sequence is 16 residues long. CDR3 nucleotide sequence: TGCAGCGTTGAAGCGGGGACAGGGGGCGCCGGGGATACGCAGTATTTT. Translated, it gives CSVEAGTGGAGDTQYF.

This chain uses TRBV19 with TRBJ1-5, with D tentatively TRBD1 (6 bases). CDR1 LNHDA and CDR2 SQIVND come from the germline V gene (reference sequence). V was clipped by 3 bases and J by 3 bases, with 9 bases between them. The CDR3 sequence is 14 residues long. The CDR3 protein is CASSIRGFNQPQHF. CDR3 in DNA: TGTGCCAGTAGTATCAGGGGTTTCAATCAGCCCCAGCATTTT.

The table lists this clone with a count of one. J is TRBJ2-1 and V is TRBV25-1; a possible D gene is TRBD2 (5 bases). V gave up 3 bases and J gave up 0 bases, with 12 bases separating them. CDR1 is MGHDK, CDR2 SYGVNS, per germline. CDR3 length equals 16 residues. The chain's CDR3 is CASSELGDNSYNEQFF. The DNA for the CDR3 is TGTGCCAGCAGTGAGCTCGGGGATAACTCCTACAATGAGCAGTTCTTC.

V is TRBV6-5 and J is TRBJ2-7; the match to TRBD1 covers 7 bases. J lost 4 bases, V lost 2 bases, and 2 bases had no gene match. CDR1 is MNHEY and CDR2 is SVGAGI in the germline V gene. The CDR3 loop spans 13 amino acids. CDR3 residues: CASSYGTEYEQYF. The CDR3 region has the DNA TGTGCCAGCAGTTACGGGACAGAGTACGAGCAGTACTTC.

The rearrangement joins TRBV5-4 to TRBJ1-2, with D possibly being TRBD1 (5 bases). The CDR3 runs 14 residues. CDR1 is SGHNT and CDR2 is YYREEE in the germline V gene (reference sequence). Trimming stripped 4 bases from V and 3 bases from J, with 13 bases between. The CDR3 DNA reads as TGTGCCAGCAGCACCGGGAGGGGCTACTATGGCTACACCTTC. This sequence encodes CASSTGRGYYGYTF.

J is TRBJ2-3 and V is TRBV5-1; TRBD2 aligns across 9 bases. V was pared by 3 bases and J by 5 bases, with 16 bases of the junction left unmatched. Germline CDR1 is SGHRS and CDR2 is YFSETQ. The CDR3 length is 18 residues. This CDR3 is CASSSRTSGPLRGDTQYF. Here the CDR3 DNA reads TGCGCCAGCAGCTCCCGAACTAGCGGGCCACTTAGGGGAGATACGCAGTATTTT.

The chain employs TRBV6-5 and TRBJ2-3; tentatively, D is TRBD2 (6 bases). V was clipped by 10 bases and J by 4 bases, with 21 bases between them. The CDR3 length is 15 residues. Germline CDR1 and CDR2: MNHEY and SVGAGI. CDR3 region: CATRSQGGIADTQYF. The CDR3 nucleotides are TGTGCCACCCGGTCCCAGGGAGGTATCGCAGATACGCAGTATTTT.

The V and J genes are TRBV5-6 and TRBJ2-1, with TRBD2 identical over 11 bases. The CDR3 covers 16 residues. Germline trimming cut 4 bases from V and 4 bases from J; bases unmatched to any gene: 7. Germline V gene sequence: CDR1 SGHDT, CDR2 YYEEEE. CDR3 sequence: CASSRETSGRYNEQFF. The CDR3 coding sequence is TGTGCCAGCAGCCGGGAAACTAGCGGGAGATACAATGAGCAGTTCTTC.